This T cell receptor (beta chain) was identified during a study of blood T cells in healthy people across ages. Study-wide findings and caveats: Any conclusive comparison of naive versus antigen-experienced cells was prevented by using unsorted PBMCs.

With respect to this clonotype: Its antigen is not identified.

V gave up 5 bases and J gave up 2 bases; unmatched junction bases: 2. The CDR3 spans 13 residues. Germline CDR1 and CDR2: DFQATT and SNEGSKA (reference sequence). Primed by a sample-barcoded 5' primer and a J-beta primer mix, a second PCR proceeded for roughly 6 to 12 cycles. Every cDNA molecule carried a tag from a template-switch adaptor bearing 12 random nucleotides. MiXCR, run by TCRdb on the 5' RACE reads, gives a single entry per CDR3 protein. The sample holds 600,000 to 850,000 distinct CDR3 sequences; around 40% are singletons and the top ten take 20% to 25%. Sequenced input: blood. The chain is built from TRBV20-1 and TRBJ2-1; 8 nucleotides align to TRBD2. The origin of this receptor is a woman aged 60 to 75 in good health. CDR3 sequence reads: CSAYGGAYNEQFF. The CDR3 DNA follows: TGCAGTGCTTACGGGGGGGCCTACAATGAGCAGTTCTTC.